One and the same sample provided the 3 T cell receptor beta chains below, sequenced in a study of blood T cell repertoires in COVID-19. Libraries were prepared by immunoSEQ multiplex PCR; TCRdb keeps only in-frame clonotypes and omits some of them. The sample carries roughly 250,000 clones, 65% to 90% recorded once. Material for sequencing was peripheral blood. The receptors come from a woman of 80 years or more with active or convalescent COVID-19.

The chain couples TRBV5-1 to TRBJ2-3; 16 bases match TRBD2. V was clipped by 0 bases and J by 4 bases; unmatched bases: 8. The CDR3 totals 19 residues. The germline gives CDR1 SGHRS, CDR2 YFSETQ. CDR3 nucleotides: TGCGCCAGCAGCTTGGAGGGGACTAGCGGGAGGGCCGTCGCAGATACGCAGTATTTT. This gives the protein CASSLEGTSGRAVADTQYF.

The rearrangement links TRBV3-1 (or the pseudogene TRBV3-2) to TRBJ2-5; a weak D match, TRBD2 (7 bases). The CDR3 covers 15 residues. Germline V gene data show CDR1 as LGHDT and CDR2 as YNNKEL (reference sequence). Trimming took off 4 bases at V and 5 bases at J, with 17 bases between the two ends. The CDR3 here is CASSLTGGRRETQYF. Here the CDR3 DNA reads TGTGCCAGCAGCCTAACCGGGGGGCGCCGGGAGACCCAGTACTTC.

This clone was found once. This sequence joins TRBV5-1 and TRBJ1-2; D not certain. CDR1 is SGHRS and CDR2 is YFSETQ in the germline V gene. Deletions cut 4 bases from V and 4 bases from J, with 17 bases between. The length of the CDR3 is 15 residues. CDR3 region: CASSREGGSAYGYTF. CDR3 nucleotide sequence: TGCGCCAGCAGCAGAGAAGGAGGGTCGGCCTATGGCTACACCTTC.